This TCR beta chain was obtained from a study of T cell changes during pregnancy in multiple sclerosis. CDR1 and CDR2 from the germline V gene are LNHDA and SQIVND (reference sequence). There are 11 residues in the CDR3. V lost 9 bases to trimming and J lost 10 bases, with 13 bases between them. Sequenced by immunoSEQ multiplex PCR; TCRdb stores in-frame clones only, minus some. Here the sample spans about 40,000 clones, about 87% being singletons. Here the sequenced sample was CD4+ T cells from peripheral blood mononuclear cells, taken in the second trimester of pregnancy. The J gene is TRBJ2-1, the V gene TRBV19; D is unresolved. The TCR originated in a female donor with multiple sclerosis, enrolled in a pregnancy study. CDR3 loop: CASSINREQFF. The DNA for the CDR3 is TGTGCCAGCTCTATAAATCGGGAGCAGTTCTTC.